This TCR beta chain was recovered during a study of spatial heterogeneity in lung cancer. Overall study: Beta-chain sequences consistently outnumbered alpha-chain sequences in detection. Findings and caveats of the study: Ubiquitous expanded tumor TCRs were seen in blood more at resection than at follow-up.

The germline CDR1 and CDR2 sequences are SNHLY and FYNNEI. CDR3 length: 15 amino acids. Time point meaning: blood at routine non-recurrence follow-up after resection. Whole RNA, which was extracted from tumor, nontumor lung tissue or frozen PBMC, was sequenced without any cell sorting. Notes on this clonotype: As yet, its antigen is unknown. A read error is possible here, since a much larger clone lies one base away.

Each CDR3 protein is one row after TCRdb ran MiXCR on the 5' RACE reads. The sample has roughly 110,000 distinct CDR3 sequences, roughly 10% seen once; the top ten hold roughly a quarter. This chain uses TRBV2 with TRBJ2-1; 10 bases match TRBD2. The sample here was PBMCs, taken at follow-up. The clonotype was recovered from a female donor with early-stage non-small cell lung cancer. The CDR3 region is CASGDIGLADNEQFF. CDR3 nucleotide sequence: TGTGCCAGCGGTGACATCGGACTAGCGGACAATGAGCAGTTCTTC.